A selection of T cell receptor beta chains follows, all from one sample in a study of shared clonotypes between healthy human individuals. Only in-frame clones appear in the TCRdb table, and some are missing; sequencing was by immunoSEQ multiplex PCR. The table shows more than 900,000 clones, with around 78% occurring only once. Sequenced sample: memory CD4+ T cells from PBMCs. The receptors were sampled from a man in his late teens or twenties in good health. Some clones in this sample may be carry-over from other donors' samples. CDR3s leave out the opening cysteine and the closing phenylalanine or tryptophan. The order of the fields is D gene, V gene, CDR3 protein. A D gene is named only where the DNA matches it firmly.

d_call: TRBD2; v_call: TRBV4-1; cdr3_aa: ASAGLAGVGNIQY
d_call: NA; v_call: TRBV6-1; cdr3_aa: ASAMESSYEQY
d_call: TRBD1; v_call: TRBV5-1; cdr3_aa: ASSLAGQENQPQH
d_call: TRBD1; v_call: TRBV28; cdr3_aa: ASSLGQGGQPQH
d_call: NA; v_call: TRBV5-4; cdr3_aa: ASSLGGFTQY
d_call: NA; v_call: TRBV5-5; cdr3_aa: ASSLAGGPYGYT
d_call: TRBD1; v_call: TRBV5-1; cdr3_aa: ASSLGQGSGYT
d_call: NA; v_call: TRBV20-1; cdr3_aa: SAAYGYT
d_call: NA; v_call: TRBV6-1; cdr3_aa: ASSPRQAINYGYT
d_call: NA; v_call: TRBV11-2; cdr3_aa: ASSLGDGRSYEQY
d_call: TRBD2; v_call: TRBV5-1; cdr3_aa: ASSPIPGGSLDEQY
d_call: NA; v_call: TRBV30; cdr3_aa: AANQAGSTDTQY
d_call: NA; v_call: TRBV19; cdr3_aa: ASSDGSVAKNIQY
d_call: NA; v_call: TRBV5-1; cdr3_aa: ASSRSGLEQY
d_call: NA; v_call: TRBV7-9; cdr3_aa: ASSFLADSYEQY
d_call: NA; v_call: TRBV9; cdr3_aa: ASSPNLGSYEQY
d_call: NA; v_call: TRBV7-2; cdr3_aa: ASRTGSGQQETQY
d_call: NA; v_call: TRBV7-9; cdr3_aa: ASSPAFAQY
d_call: TRBD2; v_call: TRBV19; cdr3_aa: ASRPLAGGPNEQF
d_call: NA; v_call: TRBV7-2; cdr3_aa: ASSPPNRAEQY
d_call: NA; v_call: TRBV7-3; cdr3_aa: ASSAWSGSTDTQY
d_call: NA; v_call: TRBV7-3; cdr3_aa: ASRVDRSSDTQY
d_call: TRBD2; v_call: TRBV5-1; cdr3_aa: ASSLAGAGGPGTDTQY
d_call: TRBD2; v_call: TRBV5-4; cdr3_aa: ASSNSLGGRGYNEQF
d_call: TRBD1; v_call: TRBV29-1; cdr3_aa: SVRTGGVRTEAF
d_call: TRBD1; v_call: TRBV30; cdr3_aa: AWSTYTQGANQPQH
d_call: TRBD1; v_call: TRBV18; cdr3_aa: ASSRSAGGIYEQY
d_call: NA; v_call: TRBV5-1; cdr3_aa: ASSLVPGILDVNTEAF
d_call: NA; v_call: TRBV4-3; cdr3_aa: ASSQDSGYSSYNEQF
d_call: NA; v_call: TRBV28; cdr3_aa: ASSSTSKQPQH
d_call: NA; v_call: TRBV28; cdr3_aa: ASMTGRGQPQH
d_call: NA; v_call: TRBV7-2; cdr3_aa: ASSLGGLFNQPQH
d_call: NA; v_call: TRBV29-1; cdr3_aa: SVGQSNTEAF
d_call: NA; v_call: TRBV6-1; cdr3_aa: ASSEVSSGANVLT
d_call: TRBD2; v_call: TRBV7-8; cdr3_aa: ASSPTSGRADTQY
d_call: NA; v_call: TRBV7-9; cdr3_aa: ASSPPGGLHEQF
d_call: NA; v_call: TRBV11-2; cdr3_aa: ASSRTDSTYEQY
d_call: NA; v_call: TRBV18; cdr3_aa: ASSPQPSGSDTGELF
d_call: TRBD2; v_call: TRBV27; cdr3_aa: ASRYRLAAQETQY
d_call: NA; v_call: TRBV14; cdr3_aa: ASSQGPRGGTQY
d_call: TRBD2; v_call: TRBV5-1; cdr3_aa: ASSIYTSGYTDTQY
d_call: TRBD1; v_call: TRBV6-1; cdr3_aa: ASSEARGTGTQY
d_call: NA; v_call: TRBV6-1; cdr3_aa: ASSESWGLGEFYEQY
d_call: TRBD2; v_call: TRBV11-2; cdr3_aa: ASSVREVAGLNEQF
d_call: TRBD1; v_call: TRBV18; cdr3_aa: ASSQIRDRYQPQH
d_call: NA; v_call: TRBV19; cdr3_aa: ASSIKGGGNYGYT
d_call: TRBD2; v_call: TRBV30; cdr3_aa: AWSVVRVAGGYNEQF
d_call: TRBD2; v_call: TRBV11-1; cdr3_aa: ASSPLSGRASYEQY
d_call: NA; v_call: TRBV14; cdr3_aa: ASSQLAQWDTQY
d_call: TRBD1; v_call: TRBV29-1; cdr3_aa: SVEGGQGVDTQY
d_call: NA; v_call: TRBV7-2; cdr3_aa: ASSLFPVGSGRIWELF
d_call: TRBD2; v_call: TRBV6-5; cdr3_aa: ASKRLAGDTGELF
d_call: TRBD1; v_call: TRBV29-1; cdr3_aa: SVARDSWNTEAF
d_call: NA; v_call: TRBV14; cdr3_aa: ASSQDRRGAANYGYT
d_call: NA; v_call: TRBV6-5; cdr3_aa: ASSNRVGEKLF
d_call: NA; v_call: TRBV27; cdr3_aa: ASSSSRTVYEQY
d_call: TRBD2; v_call: TRBV18; cdr3_aa: ASSLLAGDQETQY